Each of the 30 T cell receptor beta chains below was sequenced from the same sample in a study of graft-versus-host responses after intestinal transplantation. Lymphocytes from graft epithelium and lamina propria were isolated. Generated by immunoSEQ multiplex PCR, the TCRdb table keeps only in-frame clones and is missing some. Of 15,000 to 17,000 clones listed, about 74% are singletons. Sequenced material: ileum tissue, taken 14 days after transplant. The source of these receptors is a human patient who received an intestinal transplant, so some T cells may come from the graft donor.

This clone came up a few times. The chain uses TRBV5-5 and TRBJ2-1; D may correspond to TRBD1 or TRBD2 (5 bases each). The CDR3 spans 14 residues. The V end was cut by 4 bases, the J end by 2 bases, with 10 bases between. Germline CDR1 is SGHKS and CDR2 is YYEKEE (reference sequence). Written as DNA, the CDR3 is TGTGCCAGCAGCCGCCGGGACCCCTACAATGAGCAGTTCTTC. The encoded protein is CASSRRDPYNEQFF.

The chain is built from TRBV28 and TRBJ1-6, with D possibly TRBD1 on 6 matching bases. Germline V gene sequence: CDR1 MDHEN, CDR2 SYDVKM. V was shortened by 6 bases and J by 11 bases, with 23 bases between the two germline ends. The CDR3 is made up of 16 amino acids. In DNA form, the CDR3 reads TGTGCCAGCAGCCTCCTCCGGACTTGGACAGTGGCACCCCTCCACTTT. Its protein product is CASSLLRTWTVAPLHF.

This clone was counted a single time. Its ends do not fully match the called genes, so a read error is possible. This sample includes further DNA sequences coding for the same CDR3. The chain recombines TRBV2 with TRBJ1-3; TRBD1 might be the D (6 bases). The CDR3 is 15 residues long. Germline CDR1 and CDR2: SNHLY and FYNNEI. This chain's CDR3 is CASSGHRERGNTIYF. The CDR3 nucleotides are TGTGCTAGCAGTGGACACAGGGAAAGGGGAAACACCATATATTTT.

The chain uses TRBV30 and TRBJ1-2; D is undetermined. The CDR3 extends over 11 amino acids. Germline V gene sequence: CDR1 GTSNPN, CDR2 SVGIG (reference sequence). V lost 2 bases, J lost 3 bases, and 4 bases lay in between. The CDR3 DNA reads TGTGCCTGGAGTATACACTATGGCTACACCTTC. It codes for CAWSIHYGYTF. Drawing the rest from reference TRBV30 and TRBJ1-2, the complete variable domain is SQTIHQWPATLVQPVGSPLSLECTVEGTSNPNLYWYRQAAGRGLQLLFYSVGIGQISSEVPQNLSASRPQDRQFILSSKKLLLSDSGFYLCAWSIHYGYTFGSGTRLTVV.

The chain carries TRBV6-1 and TRBJ2-7; 11 bases align to TRBD1. V gave up 6 bases and J gave up 7 bases; unmatched junction bases: 5. This CDR3 region has 13 residues. Germline CDR1 is MNHNS and CDR2 is SASEGT. The DNA of the CDR3 is TGTGCCAGCAGCGGACAGGGGGCAGGGGAGCAGTACTTC. Its translation: CASSGQGAGEQYF.

The chain is built from TRBV5-4 and TRBJ2-7; 11 positions agree with TRBD1. The germline V gene encodes CDR1 SGHNT and CDR2 YYREEE (reference sequence). CDR3 length: 14 amino acids. The V segment lost 0 bases and the J segment 5 bases; nucleotides outside the gene matches: 1. The CDR3 is CASSLEGQGDEQYF. CDR3 nucleotide sequence: TGTGCCAGCAGCTTGGAGGGACAGGGGGACGAGCAGTACTTC.

The chain links TRBV21-1 to TRBJ1-1; TRBD1 reflects the table's D call only, with no check against the DNA. TRBV21-1 is labeled a pseudogene. The CDR3 has 16 residues. CDR3 residues: CASSLRGTGGDTEAFF. CDR3 in DNA: TGTGCCAGCAGCCTTCGAGGAACAGGGGGGGACACTGAAGCTTTCTTT.

CDR3 DNA sequence: TGTGCCAGCAGCCCCTATTTGTGGAATCGGGGCCCCGGGGAGCTGTTTTTT. Translation: CASSPYLWNRGPGELFF. The chain recombines TRBV11-3 with TRBJ2-2; D is tentatively TRBD1 or TRBD2 (5 bases each). The germline CDR1 and CDR2 sequences are SGHNT and YENEEA. The length of the CDR3 is 17 residues. V was trimmed by 5 bases and J by 6 bases, leaving 22 bases between them. Full variable domain (missing parts from reference TRBV11-3 and TRBJ2-2): EAGVVQSPRYKIIEKKQPVAFWCNPISGHNTLYWYLQNLGQGPELLIRYENEEAVDDSQLPKDRFSAERLKGVDSTLKIQPAELGDSAVYLCASSPYLWNRGPGELFFGEGSRLTVL.

The chain joins TRBV7-2 to TRBJ1-1; D may be TRBD1 (5 bases). This CDR3 spans 14 amino acids. Trimming left V 5 bases short and J 2 bases short, with 12 bases between. Germline CDR1 is SGHTA and CDR2 is FQGNSA. As DNA, the CDR3 is TGTGCCAGCAGCCATAGGGGCCCTAACACTGAAGCTTTCTTT. This translates into CASSHRGPNTEAFF.

This rearrangement joins TRBV18 to TRBJ2-2; D perhaps matches TRBD1 (5 bases). Trimming cost V 4 bases and J 0 bases, with 12 bases left between them. Germline values: CDR1 KGHSH, CDR2 LQKENI. This CDR3 has 16 amino acids. The CDR3 region has the DNA TGTGCCAGCTCACTACACGACAGAGCGAACACCGGGGAGCTGTTTTTT. Translated: CASSLHDRANTGELFF.

This chain links TRBV18 with TRBJ1-1, with D possibly TRBD1 on 5 matching bases. V was clipped by 4 bases and J by 3 bases, with 18 bases between them. The length of the CDR3 is 16 residues. Germline V gene data show CDR1 as KGHSH and CDR2 as LQKENI. As DNA, the CDR3 is TGTGCCAGCTCACGCCCGGCGGAGGGGAGGTACACTGAAGCTTTCTTT. Amino acids: CASSRPAEGRYTEAFF.

This clone was seen only once. This sequence joins TRBV4-1 and TRBJ2-3; 11 bases agree with TRBD1. In germline, CDR1 is MGHRA, CDR2 YSYEKL. The length of the CDR3 is 16 residues. With 5 bases clipped from V and 2 bases from J, the junction kept 6 bases outside the gene matches. CDR3 sequence reads: CASSSGQGATTDTQYF. In DNA, the CDR3 is TGCGCCAGCAGCTCTGGACAGGGGGCGACCACAGATACGCAGTATTTT.

In DNA, the CDR3 is TGTGCCAGCAGTTACGTACAGGGCTCCTACGAGCAGTACTTC. This codes for CASSYVQGSYEQYF. The V call is TRBV6-5, the J call TRBJ2-7; perhaps TRBD1 as D (6 bases). V was pared by 2 bases and J by 0 bases, with 8 bases between. The CDR3 loop spans 14 amino acids. Germline V gene data show CDR1 as MNHEY and CDR2 as SVGAGI.

The V call is TRBV7-2, the J call TRBJ2-7, with 10 positions matching TRBD2. Germline V gene sequence: CDR1 SGHTA, CDR2 FQGNSA. V gave up 3 bases and J gave up 2 bases; unmatched junction bases: 7. This CDR3 has 16 amino acids. The CDR3 nucleotides are TGTGCCAGCAGCTTTTTACTAGCGGGATTTGCCTACGAGCAGTACTTC. Its translation is CASSFLLAGFAYEQYF.

The chain links TRBV30 to TRBJ1-1; D is ambiguous. Deletions cut 0 bases from V and 6 bases from J, with 14 bases between. Germline V gene sequence: CDR1 GTSNPN, CDR2 SVGIG (reference sequence). The length of the CDR3 is 14 residues. This chain's CDR3 is CAWSVGGLVAEAFF. The CDR3 DNA reads as TGTGCCTGGAGTGTCGGAGGGCTGGTGGCTGAAGCTTTCTTT.

The chain recombines TRBV6-5 with TRBJ2-1, with TRBD2 as a possible D gene (5 bases). Germline V gene data show CDR1 as MNHEY and CDR2 as SVGAGI. With 2 bases removed from V and 4 bases from J, the gap between germline ends came to 12 bases. The CDR3 runs to 15 residues. The CDR3 sequence is CASSYGSPWYNEQFF. The CDR3 coding sequence is TGTGCCAGCAGTTACGGGAGCCCCTGGTACAATGAGCAGTTCTTC.

The chain employs TRBV15 and TRBJ2-7; 8 nucleotides agree with TRBD1. Unmatched junction bases numbered 4, after V lost 1 base and J lost 2 bases. Per the germline V gene, CDR1 is LNHNV and CDR2 is YYDKDF (reference sequence). The CDR3 runs to 15 residues. The CDR3 region is CATSRGQGIAYEQYF. Written as DNA, the CDR3 is TGTGCCACCAGCAGAGGACAGGGGATCGCCTACGAGCAGTACTTC. The full variable domain, in which reference TRBV15 and TRBJ2-7 provide the parts outside the CDR3, is DAMVIQNPRYQVTQFGKPVTLSCSQTLNHNVMYWYQQKSSQAPKLLFHYYDKDFNNEADTPDNFQSRRPNTSFCFLDIRSPGLGDTAMYLCATSRGQGIAYEQYFGPGTRLTVT.

The rearrangement joins TRBV5-1 to TRBJ2-3; a weak D match, TRBD2 (6 bases). Germline V gene data show CDR1 as SGHRS and CDR2 as YFSETQ. The CDR3 loop spans 17 amino acids. The V gene lost 3 bases and the J gene lost 6 bases, with 23 bases spanning the gap. The CDR3 nucleotides read TGCGCCAGCAGCTCAAAAACCGGGACTCGAATCTTTGATACGCAGTATTTT. The encoded protein is CASSSKTGTRIFDTQYF.

This chain links TRBV19 with TRBJ2-7, with D unclear. V lost 3 bases, J lost 3 bases, and 9 bases lay in between. CDR3 length: 13 residues. Germline V CDR1 and CDR2: LNHDA, SQIVND (reference sequence). CDR3 sequence: CASSIGFYYEQYF. In DNA form, the CDR3 reads TGTGCCAGTAGTATCGGATTCTACTACGAGCAGTACTTC. Full variable domain (rest looked up from reference TRBV19 and TRBJ2-7): DGGITQSPKYLFRKEGQNVTLSCEQNLNHDAMYWYRQDPGQGLRLIYYSQIVNDFQKGDIAEGYSVSREKKESFPLTVTSAQKNPTAFYLCASSIGFYYEQYFGPGTRLTVT.

This clone appeared a few times. This rearrangement joins TRBV7-6 to TRBJ2-7, with 9 bases that match TRBD2. The CDR3 is 14 amino acids. J lost 2 bases, V lost 4 bases, and 3 bases had no gene match. Germline CDR1 is SGHVS and CDR2 is FNYEAQ. CDR3 nucleotides: TGTGCCAGCAGCTCCGCTAGCGGGGCCTACGAGCAGTACTTC. It is translated as CASSSASGAYEQYF. Looking up the rest from reference TRBV7-6 and TRBJ2-7 gives the full variable domain: GAGVSQSPRYKVTKRGQDVALRCDPISGHVSLYWYRQALGQGPEFLTYFNYEAQQDKSGLPNDRFSAERPEGSISTLTIQRTEQRDSAMYRCASSSASGAYEQYFGPGTRLTVT.

The chain joins TRBV19 to TRBJ2-7; a weak D match, TRBD1 (6 bases). Trimming shortened V by 5 bases and J by 7 bases, and 15 bases separated the two germline ends. This CDR3 is 13 amino acids long. Germline CDR1 and CDR2: LNHDA and SQIVND (reference sequence). This CDR3 reads CASSPGHREEQYF. The CDR3 coding sequence is TGTGCCAGTAGTCCGGGACATCGGGAAGAGCAGTACTTC.

Turning to this clone: The sample has other DNA sequences that encode this CDR3 too. This sequence joins TRBV6-5 and TRBJ1-1; D unclear. The V end was cut by 3 bases, the J end by 5 bases, with 10 bases between. Germline V gene data show CDR1 as MNHEY and CDR2 as SVGAGI. CDR3 length: 13 residues. The CDR3 spells CASSYQGRTEAFF. The DNA of the CDR3 is TGTGCCAGCAGTTATCAAGGGAGGACTGAAGCTTTCTTT.

As for this clone: Other nucleotide sequences in the sample specify the same CDR3. The chain recombines TRBV2 with TRBJ1-1; no firm D call. CDR3 length equals 12 residues. Trimming took 4 bases from V and 1 from J, leaving 4 bases between them. Per germline, CDR1 SNHLY and CDR2 FYNNEI. CDR3: CASSVGNTEAFF. The CDR3 DNA is TGTGCCAGCAGTGTGGGGAACACTGAAGCTTTCTTT.

The chain employs TRBV5-4 and TRBJ2-3; unclear D gene. With 0 bases removed from V and 4 bases from J, the gap between germline ends came to 12 bases. Germline V gene lookup returns CDR1 SGHNT and CDR2 YYREEE (reference sequence). The CDR3 consists of 15 residues. In DNA form, the CDR3 reads TGTGCCAGCAGCTTGGATCCCCCGGGCCCAGATACGCAGTATTTT. Protein: CASSLDPPGPDTQYF. The full variable domain, rest sourced from reference TRBV5-4 and TRBJ2-3, is ETGVTQSPTHLIKTRGQQVTLRCSSQSGHNTVSWYQQALGQGPQFIFQYYREEENGRGNFPPRFSGLQFPNYSSELNVNALELDDSALYLCASSLDPPGPDTQYFGPGTRLTVL.

The genes are TRBV15 and TRBJ2-3, with 9 bases identical to TRBD2. The V gene end was trimmed by 3 bases and the J gene end by 3 bases; junction bases not matched to a gene: 4. Germline loops: CDR1 LNHNV, CDR2 YYDKDF (reference sequence). This CDR3 region has 15 residues. This CDR3 reads CATSSRTSGTDTQYF. CDR3 bases: TGTGCCACCAGCAGTCGAACTAGCGGGACAGATACGCAGTATTTT.

The chain uses TRBV27 and TRBJ2-3; no reliable D call. Trimming cost V 1 base and J 4 bases, with 9 bases left between them. This CDR3 comprises 14 residues. Germline loops: CDR1 MNHEY, CDR2 SMNVEV (reference sequence). The CDR3 loop reads CASSLFGGADTQYF. In nucleotides, the CDR3 is TGTGCCAGCAGTTTATTCGGTGGGGCAGATACGCAGTATTTT.

The chain carries TRBV5-1 and TRBJ2-3, with 12 bases identical to TRBD2. This CDR3 comprises 15 residues. In germline, CDR1 is SGHRS, CDR2 YFSETQ. J lost 3 bases, V lost 3 bases, and 2 bases had no gene match. The CDR3 DNA reads as TGCGCCAGCAGCTGGGGGACTAGCGGGACAGATACGCAGTATTTT. Protein: CASSWGTSGTDTQYF. The variable domain in full, with the rest retrieved from reference TRBV5-1 and TRBJ2-3, is KAGVTQTPRYLIKTRGQQVTLSCSPISGHRSVSWYQQTPGQGLQFLFEYFSETQRNKGNFPGRFSGRQFSNSRSEMNVSTLELGDSALYLCASSWGTSGTDTQYFGPGTRLTVL.

The gene calls are TRBV19 and TRBJ2-1, with D perhaps being TRBD1 or TRBD2 (5 bases each). CDR3 length: 15 amino acids. Germline CDR1 reads LNHDA; CDR2 reads SQIVND (reference sequence). V lost 5 bases, J lost 6 bases, and 17 bases lay in between. The CDR3 here is CASSVRQGGGNEQFF. CDR3 coding DNA: TGTGCCAGTAGTGTTAGGCAGGGTGGGGGCAATGAGCAGTTCTTC.

The rearrangement uses TRBV27 and TRBJ1-1; TRBD1 aligns across 7 bases. CDR1 is MNHEY, CDR2 SMNVEV, per germline (reference sequence). This CDR3 is 18 amino acids long. Losses at the gene ends were 4 bases for V and 6 bases for J; bases not matched to a gene: 20. CDR3 DNA: TGTGCCAGCAGTTCACCCCGGGACAGTGGGGGTAGGAGGGCTGAAGCTTTCTTT. Protein: CASSSPRDSGGRRAEAFF.

The chain recombines TRBV10-1 with TRBJ1-6, with D tentatively TRBD1 (6 bases). CDR3 length equals 13 residues. Germline CDR1 is WNHNN and CDR2 is SYGVQD (reference sequence). Trimming stripped 8 bases from V and 9 bases from J, with 14 bases between. The CDR3 sequence: CASRRGAGSPLHF. CDR3 in DNA: TGCGCCAGCCGACGGGGGGCAGGTTCACCCCTCCACTTT.